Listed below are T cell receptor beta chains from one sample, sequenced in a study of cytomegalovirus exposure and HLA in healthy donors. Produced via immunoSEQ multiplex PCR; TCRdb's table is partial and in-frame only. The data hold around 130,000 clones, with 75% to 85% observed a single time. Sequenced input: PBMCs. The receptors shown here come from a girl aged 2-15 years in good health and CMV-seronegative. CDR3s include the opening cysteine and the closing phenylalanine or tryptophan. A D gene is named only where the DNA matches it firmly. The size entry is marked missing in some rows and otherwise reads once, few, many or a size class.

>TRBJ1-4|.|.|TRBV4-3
CASSQEQGSNEKLFF
TGCGCCAGCAGCCAAGAGCAGGGCTCTAATGAAAAACTGTTTTTT
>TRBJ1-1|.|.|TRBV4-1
CASLARNTEAFF
TGCGCCAGTCTAGCCAGGAACACTGAAGCTTTCTTT
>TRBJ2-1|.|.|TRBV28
CASSTFGAAYNEQFF
TGTGCCAGCAGCACTTTTGGGGCGGCTTACAATGAGCAGTTCTTC
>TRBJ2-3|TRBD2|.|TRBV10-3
CASTSGSVDTQYF
TGTGCCAGTACTAGCGGGAGTGTGGATACGCAGTATTTT
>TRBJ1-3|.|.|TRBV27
CASREGQSSGNTIYF
TGTGCCAGCCGCGAGGGCCAGAGCTCTGGAAACACCATATATTTT
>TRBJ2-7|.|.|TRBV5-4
CASRQDRSYEQYF
TGTGCCAGCAGACAAGACAGATCCTACGAGCAGTACTTC
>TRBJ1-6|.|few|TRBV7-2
CASCSGETMNSPLHF
TGTGCCAGCTGTAGCGGGGAAACGATGAATTCACCCCTCCACTTT
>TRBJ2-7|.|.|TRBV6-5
CASKPYGSSSYEQYF
TGTGCCAGCAAACCCTACGGGTCGAGCTCCTACGAGCAGTACTTC
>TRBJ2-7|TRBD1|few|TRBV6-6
CASSYSTGGYEQYF
TGTGCCAGCAGTTACTCGACAGGGGGCTACGAGCAGTACTTC
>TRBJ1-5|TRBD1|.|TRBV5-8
CASSFRTGIRSNQPQHF
TGTGCCAGCAGCTTTCGGACAGGGATACGTAGCAATCAGCCCCAGCATTTT
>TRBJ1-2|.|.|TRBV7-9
CASSARTSRVRNGYTF
TGTGCCAGCAGCGCTCGGACTTCTAGGGTGCGGAATGGCTACACCTTC
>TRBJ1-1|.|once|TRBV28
CASRVGLNTEAFF
TGTGCCAGCAGGGTGGGACTAAACACTGAAGCTTTCTTT
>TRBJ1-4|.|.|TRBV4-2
CASSQSGTLNEKLFF
TGTGCCAGCAGCCAGTCCGGGACACTTAATGAAAAACTGTTTTTT
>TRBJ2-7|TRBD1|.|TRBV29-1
CSVEDSDRGYEQYF
TGCAGCGTTGAAGATTCCGACAGGGGTTACGAGCAGTACTTC
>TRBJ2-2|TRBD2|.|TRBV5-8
CASSTGTSGKTGELFF
TGTGCCAGCAGCACCGGGACTAGCGGGAAGACCGGGGAGCTGTTTTTT
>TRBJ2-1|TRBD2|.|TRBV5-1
CASSLGRLAGVYNEQFF
TGCGCCAGCAGCTTAGGGCGACTAGCGGGAGTCTACAATGAGCAGTTCTTC
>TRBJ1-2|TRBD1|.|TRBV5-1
CASSLSFRSTGESGGYTF
TGCGCCAGCAGCTTGAGTTTTCGTTCGACAGGGGAATCGGGGGGCTACACCTTC
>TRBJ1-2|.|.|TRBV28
CASSLGAPNYGYTF
TGTGCCAGCAGTTTAGGAGCTCCCAACTATGGCTACACCTTC
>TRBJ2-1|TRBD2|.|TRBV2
CASSRTSGRANEQFF
TGTGCCAGCAGTAGAACTAGCGGGAGGGCCAATGAGCAGTTCTTC
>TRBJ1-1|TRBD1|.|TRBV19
CASRFLTGTEAFF
TGTGCCAGTAGATTCCTGACAGGGACTGAAGCTTTCTTT
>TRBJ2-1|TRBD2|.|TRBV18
CASPIPSGLTPYNEQFF
TGTGCCAGCCCTATTCCTAGCGGGTTGACTCCCTACAATGAGCAGTTCTTC
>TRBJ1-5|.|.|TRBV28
CASSQAGAQHF
TGTGCCAGCAGTCAGGCAGGGGCCCAGCATTTT
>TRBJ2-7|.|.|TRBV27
CASSLVRGTTYEQYF
TGTGCCAGCAGTTTAGTAAGGGGGACGACCTACGAGCAGTACTTC
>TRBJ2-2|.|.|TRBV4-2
CASSQELGATTGELFF
TGTGCCAGCAGCCAAGAGCTGGGGGCCACGACCGGGGAGCTGTTTTTT
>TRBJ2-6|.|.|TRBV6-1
CASSEASPGALTF
TGTGCCAGCAGTGAAGCTTCTCCAGGGGCCCTGACTTTC
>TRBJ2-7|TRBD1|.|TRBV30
CAWADRGNYEQYF
TGTGCCTGGGCGGACAGGGGGAACTACGAGCAGTACTTC
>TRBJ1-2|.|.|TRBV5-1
CASSLEGVANYGYTF
TGCGCCAGCAGCTTGGAAGGGGTGGCTAACTATGGCTACACCTTC
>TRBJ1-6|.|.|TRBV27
CASRQSGGVLGNSPLHF
TGTGCCAGCAGACAGTCCGGGGGGGTCCTAGGGAATTCACCCCTCCACTTT
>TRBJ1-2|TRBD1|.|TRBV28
CASSTGGAYGYTF
TGTGCCAGCAGTACAGGGGGCGCCTATGGCTACACCTTC
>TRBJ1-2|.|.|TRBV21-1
CASAQTPRGYTF
TGTGCCAGCGCTCAAACGCCCCGGGGCTACACCTTC
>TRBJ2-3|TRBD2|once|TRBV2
CASRPLAGGLYTQYF
TGTGCCAGCAGACCCCTAGCGGGAGGGCTATATACGCAGTATTTT
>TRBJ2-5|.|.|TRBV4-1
CASSHAAGQETQYF
TGCGCCAGCAGCCATGCGGCAGGGCAAGAGACCCAGTACTTC
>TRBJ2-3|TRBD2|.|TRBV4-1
CASSQAGLAGGSTDTQYF
TGCGCCAGCAGCCAGGCGGGACTAGCGGGGGGGAGCACAGATACGCAGTATTTT
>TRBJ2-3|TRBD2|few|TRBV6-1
CASSELAGGGDTQYF
TGTGCCAGCAGTGAACTAGCGGGGGGGGGAGATACGCAGTATTTT
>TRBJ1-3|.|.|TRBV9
CASSAGQFSSGNTIYF
TGTGCCAGCAGCGCCGGACAATTCAGCTCTGGAAACACCATATATTTT
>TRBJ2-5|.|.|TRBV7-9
CASSLAKQGIQETQYF
TGTGCCAGCAGCTTAGCAAAGCAGGGAATCCAAGAGACCCAGTACTTC
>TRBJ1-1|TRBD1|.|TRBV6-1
CASSPGQGSFF
TGTGCCAGCAGTCCCGGACAGGGGTCTTTCTTT
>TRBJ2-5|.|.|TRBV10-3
CAISVGQQETQYF
TGTGCCATCAGTGTAGGACAGCAAGAGACCCAGTACTTC
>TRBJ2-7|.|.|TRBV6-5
CASRKGVLAYEQYF
TGTGCCAGCAGGAAGGGGGTGCTAGCCTACGAGCAGTACTTC
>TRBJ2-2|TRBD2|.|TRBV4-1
CASSQPTSGSKNGELFF
TGCGCCAGCAGCCAACCCACTAGCGGGAGTAAGAACGGGGAGCTGTTTTTT
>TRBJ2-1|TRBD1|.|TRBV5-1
CASSGGQGGGNEQFF
TGCGCCAGCAGCGGTGGACAGGGTGGGGGCAATGAGCAGTTCTTC
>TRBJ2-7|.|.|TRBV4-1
CASSQDFSGDSDEQYF
TGCGCCAGCAGCCAAGATTTTTCTGGCGACAGCGACGAGCAGTACTTC
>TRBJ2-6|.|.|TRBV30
CAWSFSGFSGANVLTF
TGTGCCTGGAGTTTCTCAGGGTTCTCTGGGGCCAACGTCCTGACTTTC
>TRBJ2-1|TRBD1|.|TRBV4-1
CASSQETGSSYNEQFF
TGCGCCAGCAGCCAAGAGACAGGGAGCTCCTACAATGAGCAGTTCTTC
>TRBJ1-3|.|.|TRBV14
CASSQGTTGNTIYF
TGTGCCAGCAGCCAAGGGACAACTGGAAACACCATATATTTT
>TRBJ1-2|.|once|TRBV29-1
CSVEVGGGYTF
TGCAGCGTTGAAGTCGGAGGTGGCTACACCTTC
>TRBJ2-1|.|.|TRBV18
CASSPEINEQFF
TGTGCCAGCTCACCGGAGATCAATGAGCAGTTCTTC
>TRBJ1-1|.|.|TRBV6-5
CASSYFIGGNTEAFF
TGTGCCAGCAGTTACTTTATCGGCGGGAACACTGAAGCTTTCTTT
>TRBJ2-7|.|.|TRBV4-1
CASSQDFRAESRDCEQYF
TGCGCCAGCAGCCAAGATTTCAGGGCGGAGTCTAGGGATTGCGAGCAGTACTTC
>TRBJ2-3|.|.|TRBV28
CASSLSGLSTDTQYF
TGTGCCAGCAGTTTGTCTGGGCTTTCAACAGATACGCAGTATTTT
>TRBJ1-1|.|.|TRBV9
CASSEGGYTEAFF
TGTGCCAGCAGCGAGGGGGGGTACACTGAAGCTTTCTTT
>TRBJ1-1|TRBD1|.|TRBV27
CASSSAGGRYTEAFF
TGTGCCAGCAGTTCGGCAGGGGGCCGTTATACTGAAGCTTTCTTT
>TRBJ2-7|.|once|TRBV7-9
CASSLMDSYEQYF
TGTGCCAGCAGTCTCATGGACAGCTACGAGCAGTACTTC